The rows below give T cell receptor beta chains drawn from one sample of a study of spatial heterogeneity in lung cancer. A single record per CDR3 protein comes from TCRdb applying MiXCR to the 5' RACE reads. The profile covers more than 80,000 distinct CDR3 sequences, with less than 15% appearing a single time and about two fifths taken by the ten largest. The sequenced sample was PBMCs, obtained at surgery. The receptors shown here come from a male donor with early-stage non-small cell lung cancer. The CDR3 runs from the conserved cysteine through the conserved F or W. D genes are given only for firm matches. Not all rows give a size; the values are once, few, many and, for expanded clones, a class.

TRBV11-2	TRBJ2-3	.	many	CASSLDLTDTQYF	TGTGCCAGCAGCTTAGATCTCACAGATACGCAGTATTTT
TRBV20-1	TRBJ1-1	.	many	CSADTANTEAFF	TGCAGTGCCGACACAGCGAACACTGAAGCTTTCTTT
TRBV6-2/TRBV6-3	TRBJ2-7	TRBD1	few	CASSLGTGMGHEQYF	TGTGCCAGCAGCCTCGGGACAGGGATGGGCCACGAGCAGTACTTC
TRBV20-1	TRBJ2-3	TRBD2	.	CSAGPGTSTDTQYF	TGCAGTGCTGGCCCAGGGACTAGCACCGATACGCAGTATTTT
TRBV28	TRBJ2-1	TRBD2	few	CASNPPGGGLLLNEQFF	TGTGCCAGCAACCCCCCGGGCGGGGGGCTATTACTCAATGAGCAGTTCTTC
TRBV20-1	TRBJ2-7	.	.	CSGRQAYEQYF	TGCAGTGGGAGACAAGCCTACGAGCAGTACTTC
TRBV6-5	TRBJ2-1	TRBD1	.	CASRKEQGAYNEQFF	TGTGCCAGCAGAAAGGAACAGGGGGCCTACAATGAGCAGTTCTTC
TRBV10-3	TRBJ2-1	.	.	CAISELNSVLDEQFF	TGTGCCATCAGTGAGTTAAATAGCGTCCTAGATGAGCAGTTCTTC
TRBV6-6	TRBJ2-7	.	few	CASSYSGGLSYEQYF	TGTGCCAGCAGTTACTCCGGAGGGCTCTCCTACGAGCAGTACTTC
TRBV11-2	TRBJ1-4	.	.	CASSLRPNEKLFF	TGTGCCAGCAGCTTACGACCGAATGAAAAACTGTTTTTT
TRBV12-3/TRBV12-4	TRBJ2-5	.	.	CASSKESLTQYF	TGTGCCAGCAGTAAAGAGTCATTGACCCAGTACTTC
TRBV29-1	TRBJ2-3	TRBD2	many	CSVAGVPGLAGFTDTQYF	TGCAGCGTTGCCGGAGTTCCGGGACTAGCGGGCTTCACAGATACGCAGTATTTT
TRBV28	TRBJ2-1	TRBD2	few	CASSSTSGSRYNEQFF	TGTGCCAGCAGTTCCACTAGCGGGAGCAGGTACAATGAGCAGTTCTTC
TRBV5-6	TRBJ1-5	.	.	CASSHREFNQPQHF	TGTGCCAGCAGCCACAGGGAATTCAATCAGCCCCAGCATTTT
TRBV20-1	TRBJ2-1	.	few	CSARDLIGGNEQFF	TGCAGTGCTAGAGACCTGATTGGGGGGAATGAGCAGTTCTTC
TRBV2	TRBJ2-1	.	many	CASKGLGGSYNEQFF	TGTGCCAGCAAAGGTTTGGGGGGCTCCTACAATGAGCAGTTCTTC
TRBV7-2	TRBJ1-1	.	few	CASSFRGFDTEAFF	TGTGCCAGCAGCTTCAGGGGATTTGACACTGAAGCTTTCTTT
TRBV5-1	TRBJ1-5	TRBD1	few	CASSLGTGGQPQHF	TGCGCCAGCAGCTTAGGGACAGGGGGGCAGCCCCAGCATTTT
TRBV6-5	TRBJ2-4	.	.	CASSELPRTAKNIQYF	TGTGCCAGCAGCGAACTCCCCAGGACAGCCAAAAACATTCAGTACTTC
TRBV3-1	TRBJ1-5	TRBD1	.	CASSSGQGNNQPQHF	TGTGCCAGCAGTTCGGGACAGGGGAATAATCAGCCCCAGCATTTT
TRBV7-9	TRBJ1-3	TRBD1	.	CASSPGQGAFSGNTIYF	TGTGCCAGCAGCCCGGGACAGGGGGCCTTCTCTGGAAACACCATATATTTT
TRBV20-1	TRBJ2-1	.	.	CSARDNRRGNEQFF	TGCAGTGCTAGAGATAATCGCAGGGGCAATGAGCAGTTCTTC
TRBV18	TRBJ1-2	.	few	CASSLPVRGYGYTF	TGTGCCAGCTCACTCCCCGTACGGGGCTACGGCTACACCTTC
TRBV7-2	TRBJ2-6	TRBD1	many	CASSSRQGQSGANVLTF	TGTGCCAGCAGCTCCAGACAGGGACAGTCCGGGGCCAACGTCCTGACTTTC
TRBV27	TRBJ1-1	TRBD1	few	CASSLSPMDRGRVEAFF	TGTGCCAGCAGTTTATCTCCCATGGACAGGGGGCGGGTGGAAGCTTTCTTT
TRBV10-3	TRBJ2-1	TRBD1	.	CAIGGDRGLDEQFF	TGTGCCATCGGAGGGGACAGGGGATTAGATGAGCAGTTCTTC
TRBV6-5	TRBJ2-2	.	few	CASGSRTGELFF	TGTGCCAGCGGCAGTCGCACCGGGGAGCTGTTTTTT
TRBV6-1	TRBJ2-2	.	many	CASSEAGTVRVTGELFF	TGTGCCAGCAGTGAAGCGGGCACCGTACGTGTCACCGGGGAGCTGTTTTTT
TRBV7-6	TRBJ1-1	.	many	CASSADQAYTEAFF	TGTGCCAGCAGCGCCGACCAGGCTTACACTGAAGCTTTCTTT
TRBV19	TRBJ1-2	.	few	CASSRSRDWNYGYTF	TGTGCCAGTAGTAGGTCCCGGGACTGGAACTATGGCTACACCTTC
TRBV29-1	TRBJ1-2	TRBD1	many	CSVEQGDGYGYTF	TGCAGCGTTGAACAGGGGGACGGCTATGGCTACACCTTC
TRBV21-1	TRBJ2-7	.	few	CASSPRQYF	TGTGCCAGCAGCCCCCGCCAGTACTTC
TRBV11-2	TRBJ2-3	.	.	CASSSSSGTDTQYF	TGTGCCAGCAGCTCCTCAAGCGGGACAGATACGCAGTATTTT
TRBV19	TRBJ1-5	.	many	CASGGGANQPQHF	TGTGCCAGTGGGGGAGGTGCCAATCAGCCCCAGCATTTT
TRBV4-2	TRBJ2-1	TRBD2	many	CASSQLIAGNEQFF	TGTGCCAGCAGCCAGTTGATAGCGGGGAATGAGCAGTTCTTC
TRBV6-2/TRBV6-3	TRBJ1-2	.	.	CASSPLRGGAGYGYTF	TGTGCCAGCAGTCCACTCCGGGGGGGCGCTGGCTATGGCTACACCTTC
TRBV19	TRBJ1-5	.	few	CASRSGAAGQPQHF	TGTGCCAGTAGGAGTGGCGCCGCTGGGCAGCCCCAGCATTTT
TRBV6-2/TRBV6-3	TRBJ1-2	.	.	CASSYDPDYGYTF	TGTGCCAGCAGTTACGACCCAGACTATGGCTACACCTTC
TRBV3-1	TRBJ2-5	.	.	CASSQDGQRRMETQYF	TGTGCCAGCAGCCAAGATGGCCAGCGGAGGATGGAGACCCAGTACTTC
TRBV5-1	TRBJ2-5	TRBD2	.	CASSPRTSGREETQYF	TGCGCCAGCAGCCCCCGGACTAGCGGGAGGGAAGAGACCCAGTACTTC
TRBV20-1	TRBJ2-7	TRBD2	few	CSAVLAGAYEQYF	TGCAGTGCTGTACTAGCGGGGGCCTACGAGCAGTACTTC
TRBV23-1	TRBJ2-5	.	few	CASSHSVETQYF	TGCGCCAGCAGTCACTCGGTAGAGACCCAGTACTTC
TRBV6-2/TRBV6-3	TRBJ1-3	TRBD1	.	CASSGQGRNSGYTIYF	TGTGCCAGCAGCGGACAGGGCAGGAACTCTGGATACACCATATATTTT
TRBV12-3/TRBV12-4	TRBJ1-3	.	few	CASSLREPGNTIYF	TGTGCCAGCAGTTTAAGGGAACCTGGAAACACCATATATTTT
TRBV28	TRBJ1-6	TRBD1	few	CASSSDRGNNSPLHF	TGTGCCAGCAGCTCCGACAGGGGAAATAATTCACCCCTCCACTTT
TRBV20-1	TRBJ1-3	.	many	CSARDPGMSNTIYF	TGCAGTGCTAGAGACCCAGGGATGAGTAACACCATATATTTT
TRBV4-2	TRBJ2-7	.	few	CASSQGHGAIEQYF	TGTGCCAGCAGCCAAGGTCACGGGGCAATCGAGCAGTACTTC
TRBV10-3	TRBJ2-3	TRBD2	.	CAIGRTSGLSSTDTQYF	TGTGCCATCGGGAGGACTAGCGGGTTGTCTAGCACAGATACGCAGTATTTT
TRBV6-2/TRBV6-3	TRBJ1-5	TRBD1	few	CASSYGQAPGNQPQHF	TGTGCCAGCAGTTACGGACAGGCCCCAGGGAATCAGCCCCAGCATTTT